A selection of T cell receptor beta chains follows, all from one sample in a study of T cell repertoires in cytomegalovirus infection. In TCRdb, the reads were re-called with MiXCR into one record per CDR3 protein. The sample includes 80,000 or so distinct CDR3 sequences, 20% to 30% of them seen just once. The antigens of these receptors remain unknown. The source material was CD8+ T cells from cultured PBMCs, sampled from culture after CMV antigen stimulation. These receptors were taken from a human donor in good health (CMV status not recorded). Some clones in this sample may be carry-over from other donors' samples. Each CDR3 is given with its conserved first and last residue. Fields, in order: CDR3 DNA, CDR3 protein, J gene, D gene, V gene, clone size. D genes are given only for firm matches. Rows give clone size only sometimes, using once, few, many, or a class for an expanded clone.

DNA: TGTGCCAGTAGTCGGGGCAGGGACAGCTCACCCCTCCACTTT
CDR3: CASSRGRDSSPLHF
J: TRBJ1-6
D: TRBD1
V: TRBV19
size: .

DNA: TGTGCCAGCAGCGGACAGGGTCCGTCCTACGAGCAGTACTTC
CDR3: CASSGQGPSYEQYF
J: TRBJ2-7
D: TRBD1
V: TRBV9
size: .

DNA: TGTGCCAGCAGTAGAACAGGGGGGCGCTCACCCCTCCACTTT
CDR3: CASSRTGGRSPLHF
J: TRBJ1-6
D: TRBD1
V: TRBV25-1
size: .

DNA: TGTGCCAGCAGCGCCGCGAGAGGCGAGCAGTTCTTC
CDR3: CASSAARGEQFF
J: TRBJ2-1
D: .
V: TRBV5-6
size: .

DNA: TGTGCCAGCAGTCGGACTGTGGATGAGCAGTTCTTC
CDR3: CASSRTVDEQFF
J: TRBJ2-1
D: .
V: TRBV6-2/TRBV6-3
size: few

DNA: TGTGCCAGCAGCCCCCGGCTAGCGGGGGTTTTGGATGAGCAGTTCTTC
CDR3: CASSPRLAGVLDEQFF
J: TRBJ2-1
D: TRBD2
V: TRBV7-8
size: many

DNA: TGTGCCAGCAGCGGGGACACTGGGGCAGGAAACACCATATATTTT
CDR3: CASSGDTGAGNTIYF
J: TRBJ1-3
D: .
V: TRBV9
size: .

DNA: TGCAGTGCTAGGATTCGGGAGGGAAGCACAGATACGCAGTATTTT
CDR3: CSARIREGSTDTQYF
J: TRBJ2-3
D: TRBD2
V: TRBV20-1
size: many

DNA: TGTGCCAGCAGTTCGGGCGGATCGAACACCGGGGAGCTGTTTTTT
CDR3: CASSSGGSNTGELFF
J: TRBJ2-2
D: .
V: TRBV28
size: .

DNA: TGTGCCAGCAGCTTAGAACAGGGACACTATGGCTACACCTTC
CDR3: CASSLEQGHYGYTF
J: TRBJ1-2
D: .
V: TRBV7-8
size: many

DNA: TGTGCCAGCAGTTTATCTCAGGGTGAAGCTTTCTTT
CDR3: CASSLSQGEAFF
J: TRBJ1-1
D: .
V: TRBV27
size: .

DNA: TGTGCCAGCAGCTCGTCAGGAACCTCCGAGCAGTACTTC
CDR3: CASSSSGTSEQYF
J: TRBJ2-7
D: .
V: TRBV7-9
size: many

DNA: TGTGCCAGCAGCCCTTCGACAAACACAGATACGCAGTATTTT
CDR3: CASSPSTNTDTQYF
J: TRBJ2-3
D: .
V: TRBV7-2
size: many

DNA: TGTGCCAGCAGTTTAGCGGGTAGGGATCGAAGCTATGGCTACACCTTC
CDR3: CASSLAGRDRSYGYTF
J: TRBJ1-2
D: .
V: TRBV12-3/TRBV12-4
size: few

DNA: TGTGCCAGCAGCCCCCCGGGCTCTCTCGTTGAAGCTTTCTTT
CDR3: CASSPPGSLVEAFF
J: TRBJ1-1
D: .
V: TRBV28
size: .

DNA: TGTGCCTGGAGGCGAGGGCCCGGCTACACCTTC
CDR3: CAWRRGPGYTF
J: TRBJ1-2
D: .
V: TRBV30
size: .

DNA: TGTGCCACCAGTGATGCCGGTAGGTTGGACAACGAGCAGTACTTC
CDR3: CATSDAGRLDNEQYF
J: TRBJ2-7
D: .
V: TRBV24-1
size: many

DNA: TGCGCCAGCAGCCGAATAGGGGGGGTGGAACGGACAGATACGCAGTATTTT
CDR3: CASSRIGGVERTDTQYF
J: TRBJ2-3
D: .
V: TRBV4-1
size: few

DNA: TGTGCCAACAGCTTAGACAGGGGGCTCACCGGGGAGCTGTTTTTT
CDR3: CANSLDRGLTGELFF
J: TRBJ2-2
D: TRBD1
V: TRBV7-6
size: .

DNA: TGCAGTGCTAGAGAAATGGGCGGTTCCTACGAGCAGTACTTC
CDR3: CSAREMGGSYEQYF
J: TRBJ2-7
D: .
V: TRBV20-1
size: few

DNA: TGTGCCAGCCTGGGGGACAGCCCCTACAATGAGCAGTTCTTC
CDR3: CASLGDSPYNEQFF
J: TRBJ2-1
D: TRBD1
V: TRBV2
size: .

DNA: TGCGCCAGCAGCCAAGTAAATAGGGAAGCTGAAGCTTTCTTT
CDR3: CASSQVNREAEAFF
J: TRBJ1-1
D: .
V: TRBV4-3
size: few

DNA: TGTGCCAGCAGCTTTAGCGATAGCTCCTACAATGAGCAGTTCTTC
CDR3: CASSFSDSSYNEQFF
J: TRBJ2-1
D: .
V: TRBV7-9
size: many

DNA: TGTGCCAGCAGTTACCTAGCGGGAGGGCCCGAGTTCTTC
CDR3: CASSYLAGGPEFF
J: TRBJ2-1
D: TRBD2
V: TRBV6-5
size: few

DNA: TGTGCCACCAGCAGGGGGACAGGGAGCACCGGGGAGCTGTTTTTT
CDR3: CATSRGTGSTGELFF
J: TRBJ2-2
D: TRBD1
V: TRBV15
size: .

DNA: TGTGCCAGCAGTTACGCGGGACAGGGTCCTGAAGCTTTCTTT
CDR3: CASSYAGQGPEAFF
J: TRBJ1-1
D: TRBD1
V: TRBV6-5
size: few

DNA: TGTGCCAGCATGGAAGGGAACACTGAAGCTTTCTTT
CDR3: CASMEGNTEAFF
J: TRBJ1-1
D: .
V: TRBV28
size: .

DNA: TGTGCCAGCACCCCGGACGCTTCCGCCTATGGCTACACCTTC
CDR3: CASTPDASAYGYTF
J: TRBJ1-2
D: .
V: TRBV4-2
size: many

DNA: TGTGCCAGCAGCCCCTGGGACGGACATCTCTACGAGCAGTACTTC
CDR3: CASSPWDGHLYEQYF
J: TRBJ2-7
D: .
V: TRBV5-6
size: few

DNA: TGCGCCAGCAGCCAAGATCGAGAGACCACCGGGGAGCTGTTTTTT
CDR3: CASSQDRETTGELFF
J: TRBJ2-2
D: .
V: TRBV4-3
size: .

DNA: TGTGCCAGCAGCCAAGGTCAGGGGAGTAATTCACCCCTCCACTTT
CDR3: CASSQGQGSNSPLHF
J: TRBJ1-6
D: .
V: TRBV3-1
size: few

DNA: TGTGCCAGCAGCTTGGTCAACGACGGAGGACCTGGAAACACCATATATTTT
CDR3: CASSLVNDGGPGNTIYF
J: TRBJ1-3
D: .
V: TRBV7-9
size: many

DNA: TGTGCCAGCAGTCTAAGGGACAGGGGGCGAACCGGGGAGCTGTTTTTT
CDR3: CASSLRDRGRTGELFF
J: TRBJ2-2
D: TRBD1
V: TRBV28
size: .

DNA: TGTGCCAGCAGCTCTCTAGCGGGAGTTTACAATGAGCAGTTCTTC
CDR3: CASSSLAGVYNEQFF
J: TRBJ2-1
D: TRBD2
V: TRBV7-2
size: many

DNA: TGTGCCTGGAGTAGAGGACAGAGGAACACTGAAGCTTTCTTT
CDR3: CAWSRGQRNTEAFF
J: TRBJ1-1
D: .
V: TRBV30
size: few

DNA: TGTGCCAGCAGTTACAATAGCGGGGGGGAGCAGTTCTTC
CDR3: CASSYNSGGEQFF
J: TRBJ2-1
D: TRBD2
V: TRBV6-8
size: few

DNA: TGTGCCAGCAGTAAGGACAGGACCCAAGAGACCCAGTACTTC
CDR3: CASSKDRTQETQYF
J: TRBJ2-5
D: TRBD1
V: TRBV6-1
size: many

DNA: TGCGCCAGCAGTTATCTAGCGAGTAGCTCCTACAATGAGCAGTTCTTC
CDR3: CASSYLASSSYNEQFF
J: TRBJ2-1
D: .
V: TRBV10-2
size: few

DNA: TGTGCCAGCAGCACGGGGGACAGTAGGGCCGGGGAGCTGTTTTTT
CDR3: CASSTGDSRAGELFF
J: TRBJ2-2
D: .
V: TRBV5-6
size: few

DNA: TGTGCCAGCAGCCCCGGTGTAGCGGGTTACAATGAGCAGTTCTTC
CDR3: CASSPGVAGYNEQFF
J: TRBJ2-1
D: TRBD2
V: TRBV9
size: .

DNA: TGCGCCAGCAGCCAAGATGGGTCTAGCGGGAATCTTGATGAGCAGTTCTTC
CDR3: CASSQDGSSGNLDEQFF
J: TRBJ2-1
D: TRBD2
V: TRBV4-3
size: few